The rows below give T cell receptor beta chains drawn from one sample of a study of T cells in Graves' hyperthyroidism and ophthalmopathy. TCRdb reanalysed the multiplex PCR reads using MiXCR and keeps one entry per CDR3 protein. In the table there are some 460,000 distinct CDR3 sequences, 15% to 19% of which are singletons. Input material: blood. All receptors derive from a woman between 18 and 29 years old with Graves' hyperthyroidism. The CDR3 runs from the conserved cysteine through the conserved F or W. D genes are given only for firm matches. A row's size may be missing; if present it is once, few, many or a size class.

>NA|NA|TRBJ2-1|TRBV19
TGTGCCAGTAGTATATTTGCCCCCTTCAGCTCCTACAATGAGCAGTTCTTC
CASSIFAPFSSYNEQFF
>NA|NA|TRBJ2-3|TRBV9
TGTGCCAGCAGCGTAGTATGGCAGCGGCCGGGAGATACGCAGTATTTT
CASSVVWQRPGDTQYF
>NA|NA|TRBJ1-1|TRBV20-1
TGCAGTGCTAGGGGCTCCCGGGAAGCTTTCTTT
CSARGSREAFF
>NA|TRBD2|TRBJ2-7|TRBV27
TGTGCCAGCAGCGGGACTAGCGGACTGAGATACGAGCAGTACTTC
CASSGTSGLRYEQYF
>many|NA|TRBJ2-1|TRBV20-1
TGCAGTGCTAGCCGACTCGGGATCCCCTACAATGAGCAGTTCTTC
CSASRLGIPYNEQFF
>few|TRBD2|TRBJ2-1|TRBV29-1
TGCAGCGTTGAAAATCCCCGGGGGAGGGACTACAATGAGCAGTTCTTC
CSVENPRGRDYNEQFF
>NA|NA|TRBJ2-1|TRBV9
TGTGCCAGCAATCGGGAGAGCTCCTACAATGAGCAGTTCTTC
CASNRESSYNEQFF
>many|NA|TRBJ2-5|TRBV20-1
TGCAGTGCGGGACAGGCGGGAGGGGGAGAGACCCAGTACTTC
CSAGQAGGGETQYF
>NA|TRBD2|TRBJ2-7|TRBV20-1
TGCAGTGCTGACTCCAAGCTTAGCAGCGGGAACTACGAGCAGTACTTC
CSADSKLSSGNYEQYF
>NA|TRBD2|TRBJ2-7|TRBV6-5
TGTGCCAGCAGTTACCGGGGGGACCGCGTCTACGAGCAGTACTTC
CASSYRGDRVYEQYF
>few|NA|TRBJ2-2|TRBV24-1
TGTGCCACCAGGGATAACACCGGGGAGCTGTTTTTT
CATRDNTGELFF
>few|NA|TRBJ1-1|TRBV7-9
TGTGCCAGCAGCTTAGCGCCGGGCTGGACTGAAGCTTTCTTT
CASSLAPGWTEAFF
>many|TRBD2|TRBJ2-3|TRBV10-3
TGTGCCACCACCGGACTAGCGGGAGGGCGGGGCACAGATACGCAGTATTTT
CATTGLAGGRGTDTQYF
>many|NA|TRBJ2-3|TRBV7-2
TGTGCCAGCAGCTGGATGAGCTGGGGGACTCCGAATACACAGGCAGATACGCAGTATTTT
CASSWMSWGTPNTQADTQYF
>many|NA|TRBJ2-2|TRBV12-3/TRBV12-4
TGTGCCAGCAGCCCCGATCGGATCACCGGGGAGCTGTTTTTT
CASSPDRITGELFF
>many|TRBD2|TRBJ2-5|TRBV12-3/TRBV12-4
TGTGCCAGCAGTTTGAGGCGGGGGGAACAAGAGACCCAGTACTTC
CASSLRRGEQETQYF
>NA|TRBD1|TRBJ2-1|TRBV3-1
TGTGCCAGCAGCCAAGATACCGGGACAGGGATTAATGAGCAGTTCTTC
CASSQDTGTGINEQFF
>many|TRBD2|TRBJ2-7|TRBV11-2
TGTGCCAGCAGCCCTAGGACTAGCCCAAGCTCCTACGAGCAGTACTTC
CASSPRTSPSSYEQYF
>many|NA|TRBJ2-7|TRBV18
TGTGCCAGCTCACCCGTGACTAGGAGGTACGAGCAGTACTTC
CASSPVTRRYEQYF
>many|TRBD1|TRBJ1-1|TRBV5-1
TGCGCCAGCAGCCTGGGACAGCGCGCGATGAACACTGAAGCTTTCTTT
CASSLGQRAMNTEAFF
>many|NA|TRBJ2-7|TRBV28
TGTGCCAGCAGTCCCTATTCCCCCGAGCAGTACTTC
CASSPYSPEQYF
>many|NA|TRBJ2-1|TRBV11-2
TGTGCCAGCAGTCTGTCGGTTTCTAGCGATTACAATGAGCAGTTCTTC
CASSLSVSSDYNEQFF